The subject of this entry is one TCR beta chain. Its antigen remains unidentified. Per-base qualities were not stored, and no clone one base away is much larger. Genomic DNA was isolated from the sorted cells so that the TCRbeta CDR3 region could be sequenced. The immunoSEQ Assay was used for sequencing of TCRbeta CDR3 regions. TCRdb holds this immuneACCESS table with in-frame rearrangements only. Some clones are missing; in checked studies, unresolved V genes explain under half, and the rest has no known cause. Within this sample are under 70,000 clones, with more than 80% of them counted one time only. The biggest ten clones account for 9.5% to 14% of the sample. The sample belongs to a study of OX40 agonist ivuxolimab in advanced cancers. For the study in its entirety: Ivuxolimab was a fully human IgG2 agonistic monoclonal antibody targeting the costimulatory receptor OX40 (CD134). Intravenous ivuxolimab was administered to patients every 2 weeks at six dose levels: 0.01, 0.1, 0.3, 1.5, 3 and 10 mg/kg. Among the roughly 50 dose-escalation patients, some 20 had hepatocellular carcinoma, approximately 15 melanoma, 9 renal cell carcinoma and 9 head and neck cancer. In the dose-escalation cohort, roughly 80% of patients were male, and the mean age was roughly 60 years, with a range of about 23 to 90. Prior anti-PD-1, anti-PD-L1 or anti-CTLA-4 therapy was permitted, and checkpoint inhibitors had been received by 40% to 50% of dose-escalation patients. Partial responses were achieved by three dose-escalation patients, of whom one had hepatocellular carcinoma and two had cutaneous melanoma. Peripheral TCRbeta sequencing was intended to test whether TCR sequence diversity was altered and clonal T-cell expansion was caused by ivuxolimab. The paper describes the monotherapy dose-escalation part (N ≈ 51 patients) of the phase I trial of ivuxolimab. Beyond this particular receptor, the publication reports: After ivuxolimab, CD8+ T cells had more expanded clones than CD4+ T cells on average. At doses of 0.1 to 3.0 mg/kg, clonal expansion of both CD4+ and CD8+ T cells in blood was seen between baseline and week 6. Low levels of normalized T-cell clonal expansion were also seen in some nonresponding patients. Antigen specificity was not determined for the clonally expanded peripheral T cells. In the 0.1-3.0 mg/kg groups, partial responders had among the lowest normalized peripheral clonal expansion, particularly in CD8+ T cells.

The trial excluded patients who had a history of autoimmune disease or were on systemic immunosuppression. In every dose cohort, peripheral blood was drawn for TCR sequencing at baseline, cycle 4 day 1, and cycle 7 day 1. The samples were taken from a phase I, first-in-human, multicenter, open-label dose-escalation trial of ivuxolimab. Adults with locally advanced or metastatic melanoma, renal cell, hepatocellular, or head and neck squamous cell carcinoma were enrolled in the trial. Before TCR sequencing, CD4+ T cells and CD8+ T cells from peripheral blood were sorted into separate populations. For this chain, trimming is 4 bases at the V end and 7 bases at the J end, and the number of junction bases without a gene match is 16. The CDR3 covers 16 residues, taking in both the cysteine and the phenylalanine. Kept here is only the CDR3 DNA, which spans 48 bases and is read in frame from base 1. From a lookup of the germline V gene, CDR1 and CDR2 are MDHEN and SYDVKM.

Here the sequenced sample was CD4+ or CD8+ T cells sorted from blood, taken in a trial of the OX40 agonist ivuxolimab. The chain couples TRBV28 to TRBJ2-7; a stretch of 7 junction bases matches TRBD1. This TCR derives from an adult with an advanced solid tumor such as melanoma, head and neck, liver or kidney cancer. The DNA sequence follows: TGTGCCAGCAGTTCCAGCCGTTGGACAGGTGGTGGGGAGCAGTACTTC. This gives the protein CASSSSRWTGGGEQYF.